A single T cell receptor beta chain is shown here with its context. Its antigen is unknown. No base qualities exist here, and no much larger clone lies one base off it. The library was produced with the immunoSEQ multiplex PCR assay. Rearranged TCR beta chain products were amplified from genomic DNA of sorted T-cell subsets and sequenced. The authors' pipeline ran thus. Repertoire diversity of productive TCR beta rearrangements was quantified using Shannon entropy and Simpson indices. To gauge clonal expansion, the frequencies of the 100 most abundant productive TCR beta clonotypes among total reads were added together. The TRB repertoires were scored with a self-reactivity index that is based on amino acid usage at CDR3beta positions 6 and 7. Repertoire analyses used two-way ANOVA; flow cytometric analyses used Student t or Mann-Whitney tests. In its TCRdb copy, this immuneACCESS table keeps in-frame sequences only and misses some clones. Where compared with another copy, unresolved V genes explain less than half of these, and the others have no known cause. The DNA gave D and trimming, while V, J and clone size come from that table. The sample includes 5,500 to 6,500 clones, with roughly 90% observed a single time. The ten largest make up about 52% of the sample.

The entry originates in a study of regulatory and conventional T cells in RAG deficiency (TCRdb year 2017). Notes on the research overall: Autoimmunity is frequently seen with hypomorphic RAG mutations in combined immunodeficiency or atypical SCID. To compare the diversity and composition of the repertoires of Treg, conventional CD4+ and CD8+ T cells between RAG-deficient patients and healthy controls, the study applied high-throughput TCR beta sequencing. The paper as a whole reports these results and caveats: Sorted CD25-high CD127-low cells from Omenn syndrome patients may represent peripherally activated cells rather than bona fide Treg cells. All patient T-cell subsets had shorter CDR3 lengths; Omenn syndrome patients showed >80% Treg-Tconv repertoire overlap at nucleotide and amino acid level. Compared with controls, Omenn syndrome and CID/AS patients had roughly 100-fold fewer unique TCR beta sequences in Treg cells, but only roughly 9.3-fold fewer in the other subsets. Compared with control T-cell subpopulations, RAG-deficient patients had much lower Shannon entropy and higher Simpson indices. For some subjects, some analyses of T-cell subsets were not performed.

V sheds 0 bases and J sheds 0 bases, leaving 7 bases between their ends. Inclusive of the bounding cysteine and phenylalanine, the CDR3 is 15 residues long. Only the CDR3 DNA stays, 45 bases, in frame from base 1. The germline V gene specifies SGDLS as CDR1 and YYNGEE as CDR2. Eight patients with RAG deficiency were studied: one with SCID, two with Omenn syndrome and five with combined immunodeficiency or atypical SCID. Before genomic DNA extraction, CD8+ T cells lacking CD4 were purified from blood. This TCR derives from a human donor with RAG deficiency presenting as severe combined immunodeficiency. Sequencing input: CD8+ T cells sorted from blood. The sequence links TRBV9 to TRBJ2-4; the best D guess is TRBD1, with 5 bases matching. The nucleotides read TGTGCCAGCAGCGTAGGGGGCGCAGCCAAAAACATTCAGTACTTC. This codes for CASSVGGAAKNIQYF.